This T cell receptor beta chain was recovered during a study of control samples from healthy donors and cancer patients. This CDR3 region has 13 residues. The germline CDR1 and CDR2 sequences are MNHEY and SVGAGI. Trimming pared 7 bases from V and 2 bases from J, leaving 11 bases between. Measured with immunoSEQ multiplex PCR; TCRdb has only the in-frame clones, and not every one. The sample includes 50,000 to 70,000 clones, approximately 95% seen only once; the top ten take 1.1%. Sequenced material: blood. The chain links TRBV6-5 to TRBJ1-1, with D possibly TRBD1 on 5 matching bases. This receptor was taken from a woman younger than 35 in good health. The CDR3 loop is CASTPGQNTEAFF. The CDR3 nucleotides read TGTGCCAGCACTCCAGGGCAAAACACTGAAGCTTTCTTT.